This T cell receptor (beta chain) was sequenced in a study of post-analysis software for immune sequencing data. Study context: Disease courses included relapsing-remitting, secondary progressive and progressive-relapsing multiple sclerosis.

Ten or more counts support this clonotype. Antigen specificity is unknown. TCR beta libraries were prepared from cDNA with unique molecular identifiers. TCRdb redid the calling of the PCR reads with MiXCR, one entry per CDR3 protein. The sample contains roughly 200,000 distinct CDR3 sequences, 29% of which appear only once. Overall study results and limits: TRBV5-6, TRBV5-1 and TRBV20-1 belonged to a set of a handful of TRBV segments that were more frequent in patients than controls. Same-batch samples co-clustered strongly by F measure. People with multiple sclerosis had a significantly lower normalized Chao1 diversity than controls did.

The V gene lost 7 bases and the J gene lost 2 bases, with 12 bases spanning the gap. This CDR3 contains 14 residues. CDR1 and CDR2 from the germline V gene are LGHNA and YNFKEQ. The sequenced sample consisted of blood. The V and J genes are TRBV4-2 and TRBJ2-1; weak D call: TRBD2 (6 bases). This receptor was obtained from a girl younger than 18 with multiple sclerosis. CDR3 residues: CASTDPGAYNEQFF. CDR3 nucleotides: TGTGCCAGCACCGACCCGGGAGCCTACAATGAGCAGTTCTTC.